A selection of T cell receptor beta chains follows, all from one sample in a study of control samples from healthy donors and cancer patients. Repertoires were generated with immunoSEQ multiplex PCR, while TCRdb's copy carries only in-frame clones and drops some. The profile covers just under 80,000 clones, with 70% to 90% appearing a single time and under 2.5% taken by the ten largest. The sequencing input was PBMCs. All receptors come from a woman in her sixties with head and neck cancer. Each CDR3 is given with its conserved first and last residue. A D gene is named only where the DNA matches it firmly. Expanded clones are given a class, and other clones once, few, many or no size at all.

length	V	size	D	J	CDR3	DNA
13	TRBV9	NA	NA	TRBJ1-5	CASSATGNQPQHF	TGTGCCAGCAGCGCAACAGGAAATCAGCCCCAGCATTTT
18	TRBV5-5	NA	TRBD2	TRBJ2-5	CASSLSWRLAGVAETQYF	TGTGCCAGCAGCTTGAGCTGGCGTCTAGCGGGAGTCGCAGAGACCCAGTACTTC
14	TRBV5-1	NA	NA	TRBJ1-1	CASSPGPTGTEAFF	TGCGCCAGCAGCCCCGGGCCAACGGGGACTGAAGCTTTCTTT
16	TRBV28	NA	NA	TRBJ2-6	CASSLDLSAGANVLTF	TGTGCCAGCAGTTTAGATCTCAGCGCTGGGGCCAACGTCCTGACTTTC
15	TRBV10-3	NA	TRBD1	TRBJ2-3	CAISESRTGTDTQYF	TGTGCCATCAGTGAGTCCCGGACAGGGACAGATACGCAGTATTTT
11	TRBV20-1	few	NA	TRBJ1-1	CSAKDTPEAFF	TGCAGTGCTAAAGACACGCCTGAAGCTTTCTTT
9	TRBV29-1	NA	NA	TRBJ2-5	CSVDIGDYF	TGCAGCGTTGATATCGGAGATTACTTC
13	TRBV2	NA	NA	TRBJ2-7	CASSTPFSYEQYF	TGTGCCAGCAGTACCCCATTCTCCTACGAGCAGTACTTC
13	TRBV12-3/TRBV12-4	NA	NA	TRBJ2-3	CASRGQGWDTQYF	TGTGCCAGCAGAGGGCAGGGATGGGATACGCAGTATTTT
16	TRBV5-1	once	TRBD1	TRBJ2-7	CASSLDRDRSVYEQYF	TGCGCCAGCAGCTTGGATCGGGACAGGTCCGTCTACGAGCAGTACTTC
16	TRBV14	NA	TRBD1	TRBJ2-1	CASSLQGESIYNEQFF	TGTGCCAGCAGCCTCCAGGGGGAGAGTATCTACAATGAGCAGTTCTTC
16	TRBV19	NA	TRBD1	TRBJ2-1	CASSIDGQGANNEQFF	TGTGCCAGTAGTATAGACGGACAGGGGGCGAACAATGAGCAGTTCTTC
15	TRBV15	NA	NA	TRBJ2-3	CATSRAGPLRDTQYF	TGTGCCACCAGCAGGGCGGGACCCTTAAGAGATACGCAGTATTTT
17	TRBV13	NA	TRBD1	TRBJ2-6	CASSMGQAYSGANVLTF	TGTGCCAGCAGCATGGGACAGGCCTACTCTGGGGCCAACGTCCTGACTTTC
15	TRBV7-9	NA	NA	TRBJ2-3	CASSPWEASTDTQYF	TGTGCCAGCAGCCCCTGGGAGGCTAGCACAGATACGCAGTATTTT
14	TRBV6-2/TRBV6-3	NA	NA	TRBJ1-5	CASSSLTPDQPQHF	TGTGCCAGCAGTAGTTTGACACCCGATCAGCCCCAGCATTTT
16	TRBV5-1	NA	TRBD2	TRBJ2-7	CASSSRLAGSSYEQYF	TGCGCCAGCAGCTCCAGACTAGCGGGGTCATCCTACGAGCAGTACTTC
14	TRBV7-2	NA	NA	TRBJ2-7	CASSLGTVSYEQYF	TGTGCCAGCAGCTTAGGGACAGTTTCCTACGAGCAGTACTTC
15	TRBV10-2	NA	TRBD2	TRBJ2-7	CASSESSGRSYEQYF	TGCGCCAGCAGTGAATCTAGCGGTAGGTCCTACGAGCAGTACTTC
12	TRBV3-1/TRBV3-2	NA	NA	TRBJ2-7	CASSQVPREQYF	TGTGCCAGCAGCCAAGTCCCTCGAGAGCAGTACTTC
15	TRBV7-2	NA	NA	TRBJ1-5	CASSSGGGRNQPQHF	TGTGCCAGCAGCTCAGGTGGGGGGAGAAATCAGCCCCAGCATTTT
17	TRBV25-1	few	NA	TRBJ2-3	CASSDGGERTRRDTQYF	TGTGCCAGCAGTGACGGGGGAGAGCGGACGAGAAGAGATACGCAGTATTTT
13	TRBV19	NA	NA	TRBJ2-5	CASSMDVQETQYF	TGTGCCAGTAGTATGGACGTACAAGAGACCCAGTACTTC
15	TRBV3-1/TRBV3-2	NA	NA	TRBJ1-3	CASSQDLISGNTIYF	TGTGCCAGCAGCCAGGACTTAATCTCTGGAAACACCATATATTTT
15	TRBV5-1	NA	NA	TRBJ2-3	CASSFGDASTDTQYF	TGCGCCAGCAGCTTCGGAGATGCTAGCACAGATACGCAGTATTTT
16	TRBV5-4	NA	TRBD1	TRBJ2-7	CASSPSPDRGRYEQYF	TGTGCCAGCAGCCCTTCCCCGGACAGGGGAAGATACGAGCAGTACTTC
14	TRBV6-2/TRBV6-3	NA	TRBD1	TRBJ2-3	CASSDGQGADTQYF	TGTGCCAGCAGTGACGGACAGGGGGCGGATACGCAGTATTTT
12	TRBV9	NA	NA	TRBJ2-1	CASSLVYNEQFF	TGTGCCAGCAGCCTAGTCTACAATGAGCAGTTCTTC
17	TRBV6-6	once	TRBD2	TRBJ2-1	CASSLPKAGGRVNEQFF	TGTGCCAGCAGTCTCCCAAAAGCGGGAGGAAGGGTGAATGAGCAGTTCTTC
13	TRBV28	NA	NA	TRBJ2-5	CASSLSGVETQYF	TGTGCCAGCAGTTTATCAGGGGTAGAGACCCAGTACTTC
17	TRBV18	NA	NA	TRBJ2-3	CASSPSPPGASTDTQYF	TGTGCCAGCTCACCATCCCCTCCGGGGGCTAGCACAGATACGCAGTATTTT
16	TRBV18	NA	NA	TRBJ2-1	CASSPWVTGSYNEQFF	TGTGCCAGCTCACCATGGGTAACTGGTAGCTACAATGAGCAGTTCTTC
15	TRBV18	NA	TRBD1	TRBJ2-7	CASSRRDSLSYEQYF	TGTGCCAGCTCGCGCCGGGACAGCCTCTCCTACGAGCAGTACTTC
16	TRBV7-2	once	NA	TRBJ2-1	CASSLGDPRSYNEQFF	TGTGCCAGCAGCTTGGGCGACCCCCGGTCCTACAATGAGCAGTTCTTC
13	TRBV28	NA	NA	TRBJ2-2	CASVLYSGGELFF	TGTGCCAGCGTCCTCTACAGCGGCGGGGAGCTGTTTTTT
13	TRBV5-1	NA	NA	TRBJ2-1	CASSSTAPSEQFF	TGCGCCAGCAGCTCGACCGCCCCCAGTGAGCAGTTCTTC
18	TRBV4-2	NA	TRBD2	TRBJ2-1	CASSHGQPGLAYYNEQFF	TGTGCCAGCAGCCACGGTCAGCCGGGACTAGCGTACTACAATGAGCAGTTCTTC
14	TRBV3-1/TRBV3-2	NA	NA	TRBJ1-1	CASSLGNTGREAFF	TGTGCCAGCAGCCTCGGAAATACAGGACGAGAAGCTTTCTTT
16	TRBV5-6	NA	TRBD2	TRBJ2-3	CASSQWGLAGSYWQYF	TGTGCCAGCAGCCAATGGGGACTAGCGGGCTCGTATTGGCAGTATTTT
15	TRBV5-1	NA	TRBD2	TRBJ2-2	CASSPSGRDTGELFF	TGCGCCAGCAGCCCTAGCGGGAGAGACACCGGGGAGCTGTTTTTT
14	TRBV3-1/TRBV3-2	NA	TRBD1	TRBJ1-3	CASSATGIGNTIYF	TGTGCCAGCAGCGCGACAGGGATTGGAAACACCATATATTTT
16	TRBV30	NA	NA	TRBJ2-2	CAWNGDSAMNTGELFF	TGTGCCTGGAACGGAGACAGCGCGATGAACACCGGGGAGCTGTTTTTT
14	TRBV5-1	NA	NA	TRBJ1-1	CASTQDSGRTEAFF	TGCGCCAGCACCCAGGACAGCGGAAGGACTGAAGCTTTCTTT
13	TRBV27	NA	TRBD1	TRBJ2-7	CASSSTGAGEQYF	TGTGCCAGCAGTTCGACAGGGGCAGGCGAGCAGTACTTC
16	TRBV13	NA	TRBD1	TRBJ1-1	CASSLSTGTVNTEAFF	TGTGCCAGCAGCCTCTCTACGGGGACAGTCAACACTGAAGCTTTCTTT
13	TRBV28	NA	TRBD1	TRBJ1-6	CASITSRQGSLHF	TGTGCCAGCATCACTTCCAGACAGGGTTCCCTCCACTTT
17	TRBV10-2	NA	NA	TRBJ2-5	CASSEASVGVAQETQYF	TGCGCCAGCAGTGAGGCCTCTGTAGGTGTAGCCCAAGAGACCCAGTACTTC
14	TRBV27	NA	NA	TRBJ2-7	CASTPYDRSYEQYF	TGTGCCAGCACCCCTTATGATCGGAGCTACGAGCAGTACTTC
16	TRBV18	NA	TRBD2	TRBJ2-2	CASSLGTSGSTGELFF	TGTGCCAGCTCGCTAGGGACTAGCGGGAGCACCGGGGAGCTGTTTTTT
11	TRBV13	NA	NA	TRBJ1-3	CASSLKNTIYF	TGTGCCAGCAGCTTAAAAAACACCATATATTTT
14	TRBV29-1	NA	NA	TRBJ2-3	CSVENPVNTDTQYF	TGCAGCGTTGAAAATCCGGTCAACACAGATACGCAGTATTTT
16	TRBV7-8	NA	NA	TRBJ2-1	CASSLIVGGSYNEQFF	TGTGCCAGCAGCTTAATAGTGGGGGGCTCCTACAATGAGCAGTTCTTC
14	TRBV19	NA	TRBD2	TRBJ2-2	CATAAGVGTGELFF	TGTGCCACCGCAGCGGGAGTTGGAACCGGGGAGCTGTTTTTT
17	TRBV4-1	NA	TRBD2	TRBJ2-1	CASSQATGTSGYNEQFF	TGCGCCAGCAGCCAGGCTACCGGGACTAGCGGATACAATGAGCAGTTCTTC
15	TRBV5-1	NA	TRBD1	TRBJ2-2	CASSFDRVETGELFF	TGCGCCAGCAGCTTTGACAGGGTCGAGACCGGGGAGCTGTTTTTT